Listed below are T cell receptor beta chains from one sample, sequenced in a study of regulatory T cells in long-lasting Graves disease. TCRdb independently ran MiXCR on the multiplex PCR reads; one entry per CDR3 protein. The sample includes fewer than 650,000 distinct CDR3 sequences, approximately 16% of them seen just once. These data were likewise used in another study, on T cells in Graves' hyperthyroidism and ophthalmopathy.

The input for sequencing was peripheral blood mononuclear cells (PBMCs), taken at new diagnosis, from a patient treated with antithyroid drugs. These receptors were obtained from a man aged 18 to 29 with Graves disease. Both conserved end residues are part of each CDR3. The order of the fields is J gene, V gene, D gene, clone size, CDR3 protein, CDR3 DNA. A D gene is named only where the DNA matches it firmly. Size is omitted from some rows. Given values are once, few, many or a class for expanded clones.

J: TRBJ2-7; V: TRBV20-1; D: TRBD2; size: many; CDR3: CSAKILAGGPAFEQYF; DNA: TGCAGTGCTAAAATACTAGCGGGAGGCCCTGCTTTCGAGCAGTACTTC
J: TRBJ1-5; V: TRBV6-1; D: -; size: many; CDR3: CASSEGTGSNQPQHF; DNA: TGTGCCAGCAGTGAGGGGACGGGTAGCAATCAGCCCCAGCATTTT
J: TRBJ2-1; V: TRBV2; D: TRBD2; size: few; CDR3: CASTITSARGQFF; DNA: TGTGCCAGCACCATTACTAGCGCGAGGGGGCAGTTCTTC
J: TRBJ1-2; V: TRBV27; D: -; size: -; CDR3: CASRELRGGNYGYTF; DNA: TGTGCCAGCAGGGAGCTACGAGGGGGAAACTATGGCTACACCTTC
J: TRBJ1-2; V: TRBV28; D: -; size: -; CDR3: CASRSGDYGYTF; DNA: TGTGCCAGCAGATCAGGTGATTATGGCTACACCTTC
J: TRBJ1-1; V: TRBV30; D: -; size: -; CDR3: CAWIPPGGRAFF; DNA: TGTGCCTGGATTCCCCCGGGGGGTCGCGCTTTCTTT
J: TRBJ2-2; V: TRBV12-3/TRBV12-4; D: -; size: many; CDR3: CASSSSGGELFF; DNA: TGTGCCAGCAGCTCCTCTGGCGGGGAGCTGTTTTTT
J: TRBJ1-1; V: TRBV9; D: TRBD1; size: few; CDR3: CASSTLDRAGTEAFF; DNA: TGTGCCAGCAGCACCCTCGACAGGGCAGGCACTGAAGCTTTCTTT
J: TRBJ1-2; V: TRBV30; D: -; size: few; CDR3: CAWIRLYGYTF; DNA: TGTGCCTGGATACGGCTCTATGGCTACACCTTC
J: TRBJ2-7; V: TRBV20-1; D: TRBD2; size: many; CDR3: CSATGLAGEQYF; DNA: TGCAGTGCTACCGGACTAGCGGGCGAGCAGTACTTC
J: TRBJ2-1; V: TRBV7-2; D: TRBD2; size: -; CDR3: CASSLTPGLGNNEQFF; DNA: TGTGCCAGCAGTCTAACCCCGGGACTAGGAAACAATGAGCAGTTCTTC
J: TRBJ2-1; V: TRBV24-1; D: -; size: -; CDR3: CATNGGHNEQFF; DNA: TGTGCCACCAACGGGGGCCACAATGAGCAGTTCTTC
J: TRBJ2-7; V: TRBV29-1; D: TRBD2; size: few; CDR3: CSVLASSSYEQYF; DNA: TGCAGCGTACTAGCGTCGAGCTCCTACGAGCAGTACTTC
J: TRBJ1-1; V: TRBV9; D: -; size: -; CDR3: CASSVEGWGNTEAFF; DNA: TGTGCCAGCAGCGTAGAGGGATGGGGAAACACTGAAGCTTTCTTT
J: TRBJ1-1; V: TRBV4-1; D: -; size: many; CDR3: CASSQPTDLNTEAFF; DNA: TGCGCCAGCAGCCAACCTACGGACCTGAACACTGAAGCTTTCTTT
J: TRBJ2-2; V: TRBV20-1; D: TRBD2; size: many; CDR3: CSARVAGGYTGELFF; DNA: TGCAGTGCTAGAGTAGCGGGAGGGTATACCGGGGAGCTGTTTTTT
J: TRBJ1-1; V: TRBV12-5; D: -; size: many; CDR3: CASGRGLPEAFF; DNA: TGTGCTAGTGGCCGCGGGCTCCCTGAAGCTTTCTTT
J: TRBJ2-2; V: TRBV6-9; D: TRBD2; size: once; CDR3: CASSPGLNLNTGELFF; DNA: TGCGCCAGCAGTCCGGGACTAAATTTGAACACCGGGGAGCTGTTTTTT
J: TRBJ2-5; V: TRBV3-1; D: TRBD2; size: many; CDR3: CASSQDRRLAGGETQYF; DNA: TGTGCCAGCAGCCAAGACCGGCGACTAGCGGGTGGGGAGACCCAGTACTTC
J: TRBJ2-1; V: TRBV27; D: -; size: -; CDR3: CASSFLGPENEQFF; DNA: TGTGCCAGCAGTTTCTTAGGGCCGGAAAATGAGCAGTTCTTC
J: TRBJ2-7; V: TRBV6-1; D: TRBD2; size: many; CDR3: CASSPPGLAQGYEQYF; DNA: TGTGCCAGCAGTCCACCCGGACTAGCTCAAGGATACGAGCAGTACTTC
J: TRBJ2-1; V: TRBV29-1; D: TRBD2; size: -; CDR3: CSVGWGRGLAGYNEQFF; DNA: TGCAGCGTTGGTTGGGGGAGGGGACTAGCGGGATACAATGAGCAGTTCTTC
J: TRBJ1-1; V: TRBV20-1; D: TRBD1; size: -; CDR3: CSASQGQGNTEAFF; DNA: TGCAGTGCTTCCCAGGGACAGGGGAACACTGAAGCTTTCTTT
J: TRBJ2-3; V: TRBV7-3; D: -; size: -; CDR3: CASSLRLLDTQYF; DNA: TGTGCCAGCAGCTTACGACTCTTAGATACGCAGTATTTT
J: TRBJ2-1; V: TRBV29-1; D: TRBD2; size: few; CDR3: CSVRLADLGNEQFF; DNA: TGCAGCGTTCGACTAGCGGACTTGGGGAATGAGCAGTTCTTC
J: TRBJ2-5; V: TRBV7-2; D: TRBD2; size: few; CDR3: CASSLGSGGGGETQYF; DNA: TGTGCCAGCAGCTTAGGATCGGGGGGAGGAGGGGAGACCCAGTACTTC
J: TRBJ2-3; V: TRBV5-1; D: -; size: many; CDR3: CASSLEEYVADTQYF; DNA: TGCGCCAGCAGCTTGGAGGAGTATGTGGCCGATACGCAGTATTTT
J: TRBJ2-2; V: TRBV7-9; D: TRBD2; size: many; CDR3: CASETSGRATPGELFF; DNA: TGTGCCAGCGAAACCAGCGGGAGGGCGACCCCCGGGGAGCTGTTTTTT
J: TRBJ2-7; V: TRBV5-1; D: TRBD2; size: -; CDR3: CARRAPGGLAGVSYEQYF; DNA: TGCGCCAGAAGGGCTCCTGGCGGTTTAGCGGGAGTATCCTACGAGCAGTACTTC
J: TRBJ1-1; V: TRBV11-2; D: -; size: -; CDR3: CASSPDVGGGAFF; DNA: TGTGCCAGCAGCCCAGATGTCGGGGGGGGAGCTTTCTTT
J: TRBJ1-3; V: TRBV5-1; D: TRBD1; size: few; CDR3: CASSTGGLSGNTIYF; DNA: TGCGCCAGCAGCACAGGGGGCCTCTCTGGAAACACCATATATTTT
J: TRBJ2-2; V: TRBV20-1; D: -; size: once; CDR3: CSAGTVNTGELFF; DNA: TGCAGTGCAGGGACGGTGAACACCGGGGAGCTGTTTTTT
J: TRBJ2-7; V: TRBV10-3; D: TRBD2; size: -; CDR3: CAISDLGDTSGSSPYEQYF; DNA: TGTGCCATCAGTGATCTTGGGGACACTAGCGGCAGTAGTCCCTACGAGCAGTACTTC
J: TRBJ1-2; V: TRBV6-5; D: -; size: few; CDR3: CASSSTDTYGYTF; DNA: TGTGCCAGCAGTTCCACGGACACTTATGGCTACACCTTC
J: TRBJ2-1; V: TRBV20-1; D: -; size: many; CDR3: CSARVGWTRYNEQFF; DNA: TGCAGTGCTAGAGTGGGCTGGACCCGCTACAATGAGCAGTTCTTC
J: TRBJ1-5; V: TRBV20-1; D: -; size: many; CDR3: CSAQEQGRYSNQPQHF; DNA: TGCAGTGCCCAGGAACAGGGACGATATAGCAATCAGCCCCAGCATTTT
J: TRBJ2-7; V: TRBV20-1; D: -; size: many; CDR3: CSARDEGSSYEQYF; DNA: TGCAGTGCTAGAGATGAGGGGAGCTCCTACGAGCAGTACTTC